The present T cell receptor (beta chain) was sequenced within a study of tumor and adjacent non-tumor tissue in lung cancer. This sample's RNA came from whole unsorted tissue. Newly diagnosed lung cancer patients had thoracic surgery in China, August–late 2014, without prior chemotherapy. Germline lookup yields CDR1 SGHAT and CDR2 FQNNGV. The CDR3 covers 14 residues. Note on this clonotype: A read error is likely, as this CDR3 ends without the conserved phenylalanine or tryptophan.

Three rounds of nested PCR, following a modified ARM-PCR protocol, produced the TCRbeta library. TCRdb called the multiplex PCR reads again in MiXCR, with one record for every CDR3 protein. The sample lists approximately 90,000 distinct CDR3 sequences, roughly three fifths occurring once. The chain couples TRBV11-2 to TRBJ2-7; D remains unclear. The clonotype originates from a man aged 65-85 years with non-small cell lung cancer. Sequenced sample: lung tumor tissue. The CDR3 bases are TGTGCCAGCGGCTTAGTTCCCAGCTCCTACGAGCAGTACCTC. This encodes CASGLVPSSYEQYL.